These 9 T cell receptor beta chains originate from one sample sequenced in a study of memory CD4+ T cells and cytomegalovirus serostatus. The sort gate was single viable CD3+CD4+CD8-CD45RO+ cells for memory CD4+ T cells. TCRdb's copy holds only in-frame clones and misses some; the assay was immunoSEQ multiplex PCR. The sample lists about 52,000 clones, around 80% seen once, with under 1.5% in the top ten. Sequencing was done on a sample of memory CD4+ T cells from blood. These receptors came from an adult in good health and CMV-seropositive.

The chain uses TRBV9 and TRBJ2-1; 7 positions match TRBD1. CDR1 is SGDLS, CDR2 YYNGEE, per germline. V lost 4 bases to trimming and J lost 4 bases; unmatched junction nucleotides: 5. The CDR3 has 14 residues. CDR3 in amino acids: CASSPGTAYNEQFF. The CDR3 DNA follows: TGTGCCAGCAGCCCCGGGACAGCGTACAATGAGCAGTTCTTC.

The rearrangement links TRBV2 to TRBJ1-2; 8 bases map to TRBD1. Germline V gives CDR1 SNHLY, CDR2 FYNNEI. V lost 6 bases and J lost 4; bases outside the gene matches: 10. The CDR3 extends over 15 amino acids. The CDR3 DNA reads TGTGCCAGCAGCTTTTCGGACAGGGCCATCTATGGCTACACCTTC. Translating gives CASSFSDRAIYGYTF.

Comments on this clone: One end of the junction fails to match germline, which may point to a read error. The chain combines TRBV7-7 with TRBJ2-1, with a weak D call TRBD2 (6 bases). Germline CDR1 and CDR2: SSHAT and FNYEAQ (reference sequence). The length of the CDR3 is 16 residues. The CDR3 bases are TGTGCTAGCAGCCCGCCGGGGGTAAGCTCCTACAATGAGCAGTTCTTC. Translation gives CASSPPGVSSYNEQFF.

The chain recombines TRBV5-6 with TRBJ1-4, with 7 positions matching TRBD1. V lost 2 bases to trimming and J lost 4 bases; unmatched junction nucleotides: 8. CDR1 and CDR2 from the germline V gene are SGHDT and YYEEEE. The CDR3 is 16 amino acids. This CDR3 is CASSLVTGTDNEKLFF. The CDR3 region has the DNA TGTGCCAGCAGCTTAGTTACCGGGACAGATAATGAAAAACTGTTTTTT.

This clone occurred a few times. The chain joins TRBV10-3 to TRBJ2-7, with D perhaps being TRBD1 or TRBD2 (5 bases each). The CDR3 covers 14 residues. Germline-derived CDR1 and CDR2 are ENHRY and SYGVKD. V lost 4 bases to trimming and J lost 5 bases, with 15 bases between them. Here the CDR3 DNA reads TGTGCCATCAGTGCCGGGACGGGGTTGGACGAGCAGTACTTC. It encodes CAISAGTGLDEQYF.

The rearrangement joins TRBV4-3 to TRBJ2-3; 8 bases map to TRBD2. V was clipped by 3 bases and J by 1 base; unmatched bases: 0. Germline lookup yields CDR1 LGHNA and CDR2 YSLEER. The CDR3 runs 14 residues. The CDR3 sequence is CASSQRGGTDTQYF. In DNA form, the CDR3 reads TGCGCCAGCAGCCAGCGGGGGGGCACAGATACGCAGTATTTT.

The chain carries TRBV5-1 and TRBJ2-7; D could derive from TRBD1 or TRBD2 (5 bases each). This CDR3 spans 15 amino acids. Germline CDR1 and CDR2: SGHRS and YFSETQ. V gave up 1 base and J gave up 4 bases, with 15 bases separating them. The CDR3 reads CASSLNPGPEYEQYF. In DNA form, the CDR3 reads TGCGCCAGCAGCTTGAATCCGGGACCCGAATACGAGCAGTACTTC.

The rearrangement uses TRBV4-3 and TRBJ1-2, with D perhaps matching TRBD1 (5 bases). CDR1 LGHNA and CDR2 YSLEER come from the germline V gene. The CDR3 totals 15 residues. V lost 0 bases to trimming and J lost 1 base, with 9 bases between them. The CDR3 nucleotides are TGCGCCAGCAGCCAAGAGACAGCGGTTAACTATGGCTACACCTTC. This codes for CASSQETAVNYGYTF.

The rearrangement uses TRBV10-2 and TRBJ1-5, with D perhaps TRBD1 (6 bases). In germline, CDR1 is WSHSY, CDR2 SAAADI. The length of the CDR3 is 14 residues. Trimming took 3 bases from V and 7 from J, leaving 13 bases between them. This CDR3 reads CASSDPHRAQPQHF. The DNA of the CDR3 is TGCGCCAGCAGTGATCCCCACAGGGCGCAGCCCCAGCATTTT.